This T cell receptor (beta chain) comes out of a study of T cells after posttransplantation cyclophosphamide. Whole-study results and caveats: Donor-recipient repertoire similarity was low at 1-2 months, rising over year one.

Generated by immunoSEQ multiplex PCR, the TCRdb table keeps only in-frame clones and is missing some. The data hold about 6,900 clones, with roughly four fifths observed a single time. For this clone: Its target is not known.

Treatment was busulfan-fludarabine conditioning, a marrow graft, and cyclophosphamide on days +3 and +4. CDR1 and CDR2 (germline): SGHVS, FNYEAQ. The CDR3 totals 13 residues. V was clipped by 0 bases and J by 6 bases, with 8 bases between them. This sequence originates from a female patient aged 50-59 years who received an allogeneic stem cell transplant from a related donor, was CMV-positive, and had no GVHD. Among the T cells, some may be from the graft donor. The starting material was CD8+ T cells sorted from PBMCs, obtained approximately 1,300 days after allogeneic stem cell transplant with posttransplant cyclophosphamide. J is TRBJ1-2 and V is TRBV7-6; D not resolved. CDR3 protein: CASSLAARDGYTF. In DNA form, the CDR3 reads TGTGCCAGCAGCTTAGCGGCCCGGGATGGCTACACCTTC.